This TCR beta chain emerged from a study of T cells in Graves' hyperthyroidism and ophthalmopathy. This clonotype was found many times. Those patients with uncontrolled infection, other autoimmune disease, pregnancy or lactation were excluded. Researchers amplified the TCR beta CDR3 regions from RNA transcripts. An initial round of RT-PCR targeting the TCR CDR3 relied on the HTBI primer set. MiXCR was run by TCRdb on the multiplex PCR reads, yielding one entry per CDR3 protein. The sample lists about half a million distinct CDR3 sequences, 22% seen once, with roughly 49% in the top ten. J was trimmed by 7 bases and V by 4 bases; bases with no gene match: 12. The V gene's germline CDR1 is MDHEN and CDR2 SYDVKM. CDR3 length: 16 residues.

The source is a woman aged 65 to 85 with Graves' ophthalmopathy. The chain recombines TRBV28 with TRBJ1-2; 10 positions match TRBD1. Sequencing input: blood. CDR3 bases: TGTGCCAGCAGTTCGTACGCCGGGACAGGGGACATTGGCTACACCTTC. The encoded protein is CASSSYAGTGDIGYTF.